This entry describes one TCR beta chain. Its antigen remains unidentified. No base qualities exist here, and no much larger clone lies one base off it. The library was made by 5' RACE. TCRdb lists the instrument as Illumina HiSeq 2500. A second about 7 to 12 cycle PCR used a sample-barcoded 5' primer and a J-beta primer mix. A unique molecular identifier was introduced onto each TCR beta cDNA molecule by a template-switch 5' adaptor carrying 12 random nucleotides. Each sample yielded at least 3 million CDR3-containing paired-end reads. All of the RNA was converted into first-strand cDNA using the Mint cDNA synthesis kit, with a TRBC-specific oligonucleotide serving as the primer. All cDNA was treated with uracil-DNA glycosylase and then went through a first 18-cycle PCR with the universal primers M1SS and BC2_uni_R. On the authors' methods: For normalization, 1 million high-quality reads were randomly selected from each sample, with every read carrying a distinct molecular identifier. Instead of being binned into consensus sequences, reads that shared molecular identifiers were thrown out. CDR3 identification, clonotype clustering and error correction used MiTCR with a Q25 quality threshold and the strictest error-elimination algorithm. Lower-bound total TCR beta diversity was estimated with a nonparametric unseen species model using Euler transformation. TCRdb trimmed the raw reads at Q25, called clones with MiXCR and kept productive beta chains. Rows merge per CDR3 protein into single entries with the most common DNA and genes. It is TCRdb's table, rather than the study itself, that gives the V and J calls and clone size. The sample has fewer than 1.5 million distinct CDR3 sequences on record, 40% to 50% of them singletons. 7% to 9.5% of the sample goes to the ten largest clones.

This record comes from a study of blood T cells in healthy people across ages (dated by TCRdb to between 2015 and 2017). Regarding the complete study: In model experiments, roughly one uniquely barcoded TCR beta cDNA molecule per two T cells was captured by template switching. Two additional independent replicas of 1 million unique cDNA reads from the same blood draw were analyzed for two donors (one aged 18 to 30 and one aged 80 or older). Donors of different ages were randomly distributed across sequencing lanes to avoid experimental bias. The donors were divided into four age groups: young (average approximately 16 years), middle-aged (about 39), aged (approximately 62) and long-lived (around 87). Age-related changes in TCR beta repertoire diversity were measured in the study by deep sequencing normalized with unique cDNA molecular identifiers.

Broad study findings and their caveats: Estimates of total diversity based on one million sequenced T cells were regarded as lower bounds and as underestimates. A strong correlation was found between observed TCR beta diversity and the percentage of naive T cells measured by flow cytometry. Since profiling was done on bulk unsorted PBMCs, naive and antigen-experienced compartments could not be conclusively compared. Because the CMV infection status of the donors was unknown, age-related changes in expanded clonotypes may potentially have been confounded. Compared with the aged group, the long-lived group had more naive CD4+ T cells, fewer expanded clones and increased TCR diversity, a pattern suggesting age selection. As age increased, observed TCR beta diversity per million T cells dropped in a roughly linear way, and a significant reduction was already evident by age around 41.

After removal of 1 base from V and 9 bases from J, the junction retains 4 bases not matched to a gene. The CDR3, cysteine through phenylalanine, is 15 amino acids long. The entry retains the CDR3 DNA only, 45 bases that are in frame from base 1. Looking up the germline V gene yields CDR1 SGHTA and CDR2 FQGNSA. The donors were 40 or so Caucasian individuals from Russia, aged 6 to 90 years, who were systemically healthy. Around 9.8 milliliters of peripheral blood were collected from each donor into EDTA-treated Vacutainer tubes. Ficoll-Paque density-gradient centrifugation was used to isolate PBMCs, with at least 6.5 million obtained per sample. Trizol reagent was used to extract total RNA from the PBMCs, yielding at least 6 micrograms per sample. For every donor, an aliquot of PBMCs went through flow cytometry to measure the percentages of naive CD45RAhigh/CD27high T cells.

The clonotype was recovered from a woman between 18 and 30 years old in good health. The receptor chain draws on TRBV7-2 and TRBJ2-1; TRBD1 agrees with 12 junctional bases. The source material was blood. The DNA sequence reads TGTGCCAGCAGCTTAGGGGGGACAGGGGGCCGTGAGCAGTTCTTC. The resulting protein is CASSLGGTGGREQFF.